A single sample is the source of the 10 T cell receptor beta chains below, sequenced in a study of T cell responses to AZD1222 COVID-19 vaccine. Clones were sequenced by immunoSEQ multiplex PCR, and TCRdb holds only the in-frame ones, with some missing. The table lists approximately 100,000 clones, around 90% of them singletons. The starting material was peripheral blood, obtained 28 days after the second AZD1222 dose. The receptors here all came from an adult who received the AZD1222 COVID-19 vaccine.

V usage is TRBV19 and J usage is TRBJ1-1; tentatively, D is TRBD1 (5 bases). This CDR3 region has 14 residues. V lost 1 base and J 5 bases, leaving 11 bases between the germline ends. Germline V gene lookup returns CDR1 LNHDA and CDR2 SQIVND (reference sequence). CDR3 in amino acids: CASSIAGLGTEAFF. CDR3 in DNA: TGTGCCAGTAGTATAGCAGGGTTAGGAACTGAAGCTTTCTTT.

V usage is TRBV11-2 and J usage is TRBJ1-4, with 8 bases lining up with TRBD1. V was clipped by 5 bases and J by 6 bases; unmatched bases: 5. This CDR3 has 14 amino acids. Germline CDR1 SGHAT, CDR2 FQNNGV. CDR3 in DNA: TGTGCCAGCAGCCGACAGGGGAGTGATGAAAAACTGTTTTTT. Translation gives CASSRQGSDEKLFF. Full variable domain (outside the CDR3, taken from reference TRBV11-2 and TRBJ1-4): EAGVAQSPRYKIIEKRQSVAFWCNPISGHATLYWYQQILGQGPKLLIQFQNNGVVDDSQLPKDRFSAERLKGVDSTLKIQPAKLEDSAVYLCASSRQGSDEKLFFGSGTQLSVL.

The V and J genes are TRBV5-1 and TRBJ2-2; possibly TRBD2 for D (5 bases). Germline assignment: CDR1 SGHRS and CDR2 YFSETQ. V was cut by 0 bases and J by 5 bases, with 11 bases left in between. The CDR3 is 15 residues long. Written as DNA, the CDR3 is TGCGCCAGCAGCTTGGCTCTAGCAGAGACCGGGGAGCTGTTTTTT. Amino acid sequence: CASSLALAETGELFF.

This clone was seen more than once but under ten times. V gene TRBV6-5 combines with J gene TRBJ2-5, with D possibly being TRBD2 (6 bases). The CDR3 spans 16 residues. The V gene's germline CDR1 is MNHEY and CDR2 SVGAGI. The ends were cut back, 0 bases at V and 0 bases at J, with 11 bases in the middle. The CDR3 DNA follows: TGTGCCAGCAGTTACTCGGCAGGAGGGTACCAAGAGACCCAGTACTTC. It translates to CASSYSAGGYQETQYF.

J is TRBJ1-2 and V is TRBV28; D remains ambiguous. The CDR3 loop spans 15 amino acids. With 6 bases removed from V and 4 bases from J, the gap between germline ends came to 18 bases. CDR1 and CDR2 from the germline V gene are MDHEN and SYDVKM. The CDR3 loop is CASSPLGPRTYGYTF. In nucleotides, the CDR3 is TGTGCCAGCAGCCCCCTCGGTCCAAGGACCTATGGCTACACCTTC.

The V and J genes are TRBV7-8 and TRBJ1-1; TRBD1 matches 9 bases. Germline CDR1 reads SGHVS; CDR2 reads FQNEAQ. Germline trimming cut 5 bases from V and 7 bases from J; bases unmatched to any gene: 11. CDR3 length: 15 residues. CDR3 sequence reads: CASSRGTGRKNEAFF. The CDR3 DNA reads TGTGCCAGCAGCCGAGGGACAGGGCGTAAGAATGAAGCTTTCTTT.

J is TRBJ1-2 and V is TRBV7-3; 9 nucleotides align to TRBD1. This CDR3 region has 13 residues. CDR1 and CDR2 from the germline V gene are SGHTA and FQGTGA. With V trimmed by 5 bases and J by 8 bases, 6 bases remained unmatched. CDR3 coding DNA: TGTGCCAGCAGCACCGGACAGGGGAGAGGCTACACCTTC. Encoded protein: CASSTGQGRGYTF. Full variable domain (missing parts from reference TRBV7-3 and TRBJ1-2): GAGVSQTPSNKVTEKGKYVELRCDPISGHTALYWYRQSLGQGPEFLIYFQGTGAADDSGLPNDRFFAVRPEGSVSTLKIQRTERGDSAVYLCASSTGQGRGYTFGSGTRLTVV.

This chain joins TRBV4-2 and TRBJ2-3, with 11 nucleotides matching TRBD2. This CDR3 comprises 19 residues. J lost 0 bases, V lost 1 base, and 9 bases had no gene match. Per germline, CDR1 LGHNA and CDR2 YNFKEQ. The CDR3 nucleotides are TGTGCCAGCAGCCAAGTGAGGACTAGCGGGCGAGGAAGCACAGATACGCAGTATTTT. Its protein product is CASSQVRTSGRGSTDTQYF.

The CDR3 region has the DNA TGTGCCAGCAGTCCACCGACTAGCGGGATGGAGACCCAGTACTTC. Its translation is CASSPPTSGMETQYF. This chain connects TRBV6-6 to TRBJ2-5; 11 bases align to TRBD2. The junction had 7 bases not matched to a gene; V was cut back by 5 bases and J by 5 bases. This CDR3 spans 15 amino acids. In germline, CDR1 is MNHNY, CDR2 SVGAGI (reference sequence).

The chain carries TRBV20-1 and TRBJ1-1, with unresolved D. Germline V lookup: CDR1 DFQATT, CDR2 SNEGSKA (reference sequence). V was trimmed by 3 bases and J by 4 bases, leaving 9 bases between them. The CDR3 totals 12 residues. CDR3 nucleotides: TGCAGTGCTAGTATGTATCCCACTGAAGCTTTCTTT. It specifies CSASMYPTEAFF.